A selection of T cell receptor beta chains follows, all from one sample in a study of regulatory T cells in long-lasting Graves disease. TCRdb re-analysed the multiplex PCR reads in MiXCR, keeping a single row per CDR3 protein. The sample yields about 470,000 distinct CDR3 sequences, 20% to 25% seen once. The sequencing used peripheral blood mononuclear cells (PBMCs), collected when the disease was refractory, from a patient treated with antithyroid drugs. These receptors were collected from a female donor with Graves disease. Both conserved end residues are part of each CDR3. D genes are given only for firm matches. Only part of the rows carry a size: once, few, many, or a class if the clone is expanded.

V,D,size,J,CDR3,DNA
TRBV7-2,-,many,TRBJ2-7,CASSFDVPGVQYF,TGTGCCAGCAGCTTTGATGTCCCCGGGGTACAGTACTTC
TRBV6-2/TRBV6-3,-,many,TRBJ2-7,CASSLAMTSYEQYF,TGTGCCAGCAGTTTAGCGATGACCTCCTACGAGCAGTACTTC
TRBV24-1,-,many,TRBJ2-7,CATNSGTGSHEQYF,TGTGCCACCAACTCCGGGACGGGCAGCCACGAGCAGTACTTC
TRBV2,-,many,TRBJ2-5,CASSDGQQETQYF,TGTGCCAGCAGTGACGGGCAACAAGAGACCCAGTACTTC
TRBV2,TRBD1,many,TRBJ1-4,CASSSDRAELFF,TGTGCCAGCAGCTCGGACAGGGCGGAACTGTTTTTT
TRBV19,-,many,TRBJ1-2,CASSHDGFYGYTF,TGTGCCAGTAGTCACGACGGATTCTATGGCTACACCTTC
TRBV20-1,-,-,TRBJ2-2,CSARGGGLSSNTGELFF,TGCAGTGCTAGAGGGGGCGGGTTAAGCTCCAACACCGGGGAGCTGTTTTTT
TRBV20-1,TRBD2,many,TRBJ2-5,CSAWTSGAPEETQYF,TGCAGTGCATGGACTAGCGGAGCTCCTGAAGAGACCCAGTACTTC
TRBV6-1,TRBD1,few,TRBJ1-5,CASSPWDRASSNQPQHF,TGTGCCAGCAGCCCCTGGGACAGGGCTAGTAGCAATCAGCCCCAGCATTTT
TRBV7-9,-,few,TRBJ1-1,CASSLALGRMAEAFF,TGTGCCAGCAGCTTAGCGCTAGGGCGGATGGCTGAAGCTTTCTTT
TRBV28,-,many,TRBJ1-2,CAASTRDGYTF,TGTGCCGCGTCCACCCGGGATGGCTACACCTTC
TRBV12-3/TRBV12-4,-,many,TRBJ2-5,CASSRIVQETQYF,TGTGCCAGCAGCCGAATAGTACAAGAGACCCAGTACTTC
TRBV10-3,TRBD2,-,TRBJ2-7,CAIRRWTSGDRVSSYEQYF,TGTGCCATCAGGCGGTGGACTAGCGGGGACCGCGTAAGCTCCTACGAGCAGTACTTC
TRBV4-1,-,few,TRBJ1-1,CASSQFTEAFF,TGCGCCAGCAGCCAATTTACTGAAGCTTTCTTT
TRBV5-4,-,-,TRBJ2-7,CASSLGLFTYEQYF,TGTGCCAGCAGCTTAGGGCTATTCACCTACGAGCAGTACTTC
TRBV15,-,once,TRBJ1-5,CATSRDTRGFNQPQHF,TGTGCCACCAGCAGAGACACCCGGGGATTCAATCAGCCCCAGCATTTT
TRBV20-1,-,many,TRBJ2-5,CSAGDRQETQYF,TGCAGTGCGGGGGACCGGCAAGAGACCCAGTACTTC
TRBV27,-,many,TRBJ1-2,CASMRQGQDYGYTF,TGTGCCAGCATGAGGCAGGGGCAAGACTATGGCTACACCTTC
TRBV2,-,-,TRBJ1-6,CASSDQLGSSYNSPLHF,TGTGCCAGCAGTGACCAACTGGGTAGCTCCTATAATTCACCCCTCCACTTT
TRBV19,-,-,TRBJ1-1,CASSISSGNEAFF,TGTGCCAGTAGTATAAGTTCGGGTAATGAAGCTTTCTTT
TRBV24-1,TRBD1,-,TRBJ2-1,CATSEYRGFYNEQFF,TGTGCCACCAGTGAGTACAGGGGGTTCTACAATGAGCAGTTCTTC
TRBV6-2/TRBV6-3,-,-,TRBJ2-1,CASSLIGLEPYNEQFF,TGTGCCAGCAGTCTAATAGGGCTAGAACCTTACAATGAGCAGTTCTTC
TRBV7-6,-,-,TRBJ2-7,CASSSGSGAGTYEQYF,TGTGCCAGCAGCTCCGGATCAGGCGCAGGGACCTACGAGCAGTACTTC
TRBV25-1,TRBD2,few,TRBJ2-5,CASTGGAQETQYF,TGTGCCAGCACCGGGGGGGCCCAAGAGACCCAGTACTTC
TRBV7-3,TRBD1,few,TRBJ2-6,CASSISGQVPVLTF,TGTGCCAGCAGCATCTCGGGACAGGTCCCCGTCCTGACTTTC
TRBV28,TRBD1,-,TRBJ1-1,CASRDRDSFLGNTEAFF,TGTGCCAGCAGGGACCGGGACAGTTTCCTTGGGAACACTGAAGCTTTCTTT
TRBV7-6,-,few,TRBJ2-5,CASSLGWGATQYF,TGTGCCAGCAGCTTAGGATGGGGAGCGACCCAGTACTTC
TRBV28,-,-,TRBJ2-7,CASRRQATSYEQYF,TGTGCCAGCAGGAGACAGGCAACCTCCTACGAGCAGTACTTC
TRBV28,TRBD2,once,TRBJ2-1,CASSSWTSGGNEQFF,TGTGCCAGCAGTTCCTGGACTAGCGGGGGCAATGAGCAGTTCTTC
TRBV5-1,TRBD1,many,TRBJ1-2,CASSLGTGVYGYTF,TGCGCCAGCAGCTTGGGGACAGGCGTCTATGGCTACACCTTC
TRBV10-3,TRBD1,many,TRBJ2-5,CAISESQGHETQYF,TGTGCCATCAGTGAATCACAGGGGCACGAGACCCAGTACTTC
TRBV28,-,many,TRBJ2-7,CASGKIAEQYF,TGTGCCAGCGGCAAAATAGCGGAGCAGTACTTC
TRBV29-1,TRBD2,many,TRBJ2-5,CSVFSGRLADSGETQYF,TGCAGCGTATTCAGCGGGAGGTTAGCCGATTCCGGGGAGACCCAGTACTTC
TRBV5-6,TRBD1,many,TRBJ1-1,CASSWDRMNTEAFF,TGTGCCAGCAGCTGGGACAGGATGAACACTGAAGCTTTCTTT
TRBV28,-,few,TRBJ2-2,CASSLARGNTGELFF,TGTGCCAGCAGTTTAGCCAGGGGGAACACCGGGGAGCTGTTTTTT
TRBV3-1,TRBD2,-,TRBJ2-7,CASSHGAGRTEQYF,TGTGCCAGCAGCCATGGAGCGGGGAGAACCGAGCAGTACTTC
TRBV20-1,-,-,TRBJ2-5,CSASTEWYQETQYF,TGCAGTGCTTCGACAGAATGGTACCAAGAGACCCAGTACTTC
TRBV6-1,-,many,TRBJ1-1,CASEELLNTEAFF,TGTGCCAGCGAGGAACTTCTGAACACTGAAGCTTTCTTT
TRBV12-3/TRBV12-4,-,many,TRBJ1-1,CASSLGSREAFF,TGTGCCAGCAGTCTCGGGTCCCGTGAAGCTTTCTTT
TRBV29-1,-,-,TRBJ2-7,CSVEDYNSFSYEQYF,TGCAGCGTTGAAGATTACAACAGCTTCTCCTACGAGCAGTACTTC
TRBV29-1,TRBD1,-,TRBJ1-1,CSVTTGVGTEAFF,TGCAGCGTTACCACAGGGGTTGGGACTGAAGCTTTCTTT
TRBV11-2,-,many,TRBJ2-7,CASSLDFYEQYF,TGTGCCAGCAGCTTAGACTTCTACGAGCAGTACTTC
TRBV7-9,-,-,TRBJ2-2,CASTPPQKKNTGELFF,TGTGCCAGCACCCCCCCCCAAAAAAAGAACACCGGGGAGCTGTTTTTT
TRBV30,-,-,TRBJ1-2,CAWSVHPNGYTF,TGTGCCTGGAGTGTACACCCGAATGGCTACACCTTC
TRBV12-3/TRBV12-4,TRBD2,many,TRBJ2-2,CASSLSALNSGSNYGELFF,TGTGCCAGCAGTTTATCCGCCCTGAATAGCGGGAGTAACTACGGGGAGCTGTTTTTT
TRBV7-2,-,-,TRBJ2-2,CASSLAAGGAGELFF,TGTGCCAGCAGCTTAGCGGCAGGGGGGGCCGGGGAGCTGTTTTTT
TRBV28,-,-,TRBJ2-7,CASSLTAGDYEQYF,TGTGCCAGCAGTTTAACTGCAGGGGACTACGAGCAGTACTTC
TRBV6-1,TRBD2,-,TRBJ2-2,CASLDPREGLAGELFF,TGTGCCAGCCTCGACCCGCGGGAGGGCCTTGCCGGGGAGCTGTTTTTT
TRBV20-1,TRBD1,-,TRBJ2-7,CSASRLGQGAYEQYF,TGCAGTGCTAGTAGACTCGGACAGGGGGCATACGAGCAGTACTTC
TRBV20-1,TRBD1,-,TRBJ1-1,CSASRDTGGTEAFF,TGCAGTGCTAGCCGTGACACAGGGGGGACTGAAGCTTTCTTT
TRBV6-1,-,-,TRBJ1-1,CASIPGGRVTEAFF,TGTGCCAGCATCCCGGGGGGGCGCGTGACTGAAGCTTTCTTT
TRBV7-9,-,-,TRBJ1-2,CASSPQVNYGYTF,TGTGCCAGCAGCCCTCAAGTTAACTATGGCTACACCTTC
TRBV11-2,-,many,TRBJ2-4,CASSLAGLAKNIQYF,TGTGCCAGCAGCTTAGCAGGGCTAGCCAAAAACATTCAGTACTTC